The 29 T cell receptor beta chains given below trace back to one sample, sequenced in a study of Ad26.COV2.S vaccination and SARS-CoV-2 variants. This sample's treatment: 15 to 20 received Ad26.COV2.S at low or high dose, single or two shots; 5 received placebo; per-sample allocation not given. Vaccine and placebo recipients were sampled on day 63 after the first injection. Libraries were prepared by immunoSEQ multiplex PCR; TCRdb keeps only in-frame clonotypes and omits some of them. The data contain around 400,000 clones, 80% to 90% of them singletons. Sequenced here: peripheral blood, sampled in a trial of Ad26.COV2.S vaccine versus placebo. These receptors came from a person aged 18 to 65 who received the Ad26.COV2.S COVID-19 vaccine or a placebo.

The rearrangement uses TRBV7-9 and TRBJ1-2, with D uncertain. Germline V gene lookup returns CDR1 SEHNR and CDR2 FQNEAQ (reference sequence). V lost 1 base, J lost 5 bases, and 5 bases lay in between. There are 12 residues in the CDR3. In nucleotides, the CDR3 is TGTGCCAGCAGCTTAGAAGAATATGGCTACACCTTC. Translating gives CASSLEEYGYTF.

This chain joins TRBV3-1 (or the pseudogene TRBV3-2) and TRBJ2-5; a possible D gene is TRBD1 (6 bases). Per germline, CDR1 LGHDT and CDR2 YNNKEL (reference sequence). V was shortened by 0 bases and J by 2 bases, with 19 bases between the two germline ends. The CDR3 extends over 18 amino acids. The CDR3 coding sequence is TGTGCCAGCAGCCAAGAAAGGGCAGTTGCGACAGGACAAGAGACCCAGTACTTC. Translating gives CASSQERAVATGQETQYF.

The chain is built from TRBV5-1 and TRBJ1-6; TRBD1 aligns across 7 bases. The V gene's germline CDR1 is SGHRS and CDR2 YFSETQ. The CDR3 length is 15 residues. The V segment lost 3 bases and the J segment 5 bases; nucleotides outside the gene matches: 5. The CDR3: CASSYGTVHNSPLHF. The CDR3, as DNA: TGCGCCAGCAGCTACGGGACAGTGCATAATTCACCCCTCCACTTT. Full variable domain (rest looked up from reference TRBV5-1 and TRBJ1-6): KAGVTQTPRYLIKTRGQQVTLSCSPISGHRSVSWYQQTPGQGLQFLFEYFSETQRNKGNFPGRFSGRQFSNSRSEMNVSTLELGDSALYLCASSYGTVHNSPLHFGNGTRLTVT.

The sample holds one count of this clone. V is TRBV2 and J is TRBJ1-5, with D hard to call. Deletions cut 11 bases from V and 1 base from J, with 18 bases between. The CDR3 totals 15 residues. Germline V gives CDR1 SNHLY, CDR2 FYNNEI. This CDR3 reads CAVDQHSGSNQPQHF. CDR3 sequence (DNA): TGTGCCGTCGACCAGCATTCGGGGAGCAATCAGCCCCAGCATTTT.

The chain links TRBV5-4 to TRBJ2-7; unclear D gene. Trimming left V 0 bases short and J 1 base short, with 5 bases between. This CDR3 spans 13 amino acids. Germline CDR1 is SGHNT and CDR2 is YYREEE (reference sequence). The CDR3 DNA is TGTGCCAGCAGCTTGGAACATTCCTACGAGCAGTACTTC. Amino acid sequence: CASSLEHSYEQYF.

V and J are TRBV18 and TRBJ2-5; no clear D gene. CDR1 KGHSH and CDR2 LQKENI come from the germline V gene. CDR3 length: 13 amino acids. The ends were cut back, 4 bases at V and 4 bases at J, with 10 bases in the middle. CDR3 loop: CASSRAFGETQYF. As DNA, the CDR3 is TGTGCCAGCTCACGTGCCTTTGGAGAGACCCAGTACTTC.

The V call is TRBV9, the J call TRBJ1-1, with D tentatively TRBD1 (5 bases). Germline-derived CDR1 and CDR2 are SGDLS and YYNGEE. CDR3 length: 13 amino acids. V dropped 2 bases and J dropped 4 bases, with 9 bases sitting between them. The CDR3, as DNA: TGTGCCAGCAGCGTCGGGGCGACCACTGAAGCTTTCTTT. Translating gives CASSVGATTEAFF.

The chain joins TRBV7-3 to TRBJ1-2; D may be TRBD1 (6 bases). The CDR3 is made up of 13 amino acids. Trimming shortened V by 5 bases and J by 8 bases, and 15 bases separated the two germline ends. The germline V gene encodes CDR1 SGHTA and CDR2 FQGTGA. The CDR3 DNA reads as TGTGCCAGCAGCGAACAGGGCTCTAGCGGCTACACCTTC. It encodes CASSEQGSSGYTF. Full variable domain (remainder filled in from reference TRBV7-3 and TRBJ1-2): GAGVSQTPSNKVTEKGKYVELRCDPISGHTALYWYRQSLGQGPEFLIYFQGTGAADDSGLPNDRFFAVRPEGSVSTLKIQRTERGDSAVYLCASSEQGSSGYTFGSGTRLTVV.

V and J are TRBV16 and TRBJ1-3; a weak D match, TRBD1 (5 bases). Trimming removed 3 bases from V and 0 bases from J, with 18 bases in between. In germline, CDR1 is KGHSY, CDR2 FQNENV. CDR3 length: 18 amino acids. Here the CDR3 reads CASSHYPPGAHSGNTIYF. CDR3 sequence (DNA): TGTGCCAGCAGCCACTACCCTCCCGGGGCCCACTCTGGAAACACCATATATTTT. The full variable domain, its missing parts supplied by reference TRBV16 and TRBJ1-3, is GEEVAQTPKHLVRGEGQKAKLYCAPIKGHSYVFWYQQVLKNEFKFLISFQNENVFDETGMPKERFSAKCLPNSPCSLEIQATKLEDSAVYFCASSHYPPGAHSGNTIYFGEGSWLTVV.

This clone turned up a few times. The chain is built from TRBV4-2 and TRBJ2-1; 11 bases line up with TRBD2. CDR3 length: 16 amino acids. Germline V lookup: CDR1 LGHNA, CDR2 YNFKEQ. J was trimmed by 0 bases and V by 2 bases; bases with no gene match: 0. The CDR3 spells CASSQTSGSSYNEQFF. DNA of the CDR3: TGTGCCAGCAGCCAAACTAGCGGGAGCTCCTACAATGAGCAGTTCTTC.

The DNA of the CDR3 is TGTGCCAGCAGCTTAGCGCCCCTAGCCTCTGGAAACACCATATATTTT. Protein sequence: CASSLAPLASGNTIYF. The genes are TRBV7-2 and TRBJ1-3, with D hard to call. From germline, CDR1 is SGHTA and CDR2 FQGNSA. With 0 bases removed from V and 0 bases from J, the gap between germline ends came to 9 bases. CDR3 length: 16 residues.

The chain combines TRBV12-3 or TRBV12-4 with TRBJ1-1; TRBD1 might be the D (6 bases). This CDR3 contains 12 residues. Trimming pared 6 bases from V and 10 bases from J, leaving 15 bases between. As DNA, the CDR3 is TGTGCCAGCAGCCTCCAGGGGCTGCGAGCTTTCTTT. Its protein product is CASSLQGLRAFF.

This clone was seen a few times. The chain uses TRBV24-1 and TRBJ2-1; 9 nucleotides agree with TRBD1. CDR3 length: 15 amino acids. Germline V CDR1 and CDR2: KGHDR, SFDVKD. V was clipped by 2 bases and J by 2 bases; unmatched bases: 0. The CDR3 nucleotides are TGTGCCACCAGTGATTGGGACAGGGCCTACAATGAGCAGTTCTTC. Its protein product is CATSDWDRAYNEQFF.

The rearrangement uses TRBV6-1 and TRBJ1-5, with TRBD1 as a possible D gene (5 bases). V lost 1 base to trimming and J lost 3 bases, with 10 bases between them. The CDR3 is 15 amino acids. CDR1 and CDR2 from the germline V gene are MNHNS and SASEGT. The CDR3 here is CASSEGGTVNQPQHF. The CDR3 nucleotides read TGTGCCAGCAGTGAAGGTGGGACCGTCAATCAGCCCCAGCATTTT.

This chain uses TRBV7-2 with TRBJ1-2; D might be TRBD1 (5 bases). The CDR3 spans 15 residues. Germline CDR1 is SGHTA and CDR2 is FQGNSA. With 4 bases removed from V and 1 base from J, the gap between germline ends came to 13 bases. CDR3 region: CASSYSRGDNYGYTF. Written as DNA, the CDR3 is TGTGCCAGCAGCTATAGTCGAGGGGATAACTATGGCTACACCTTC.

V is TRBV3-1 (or the pseudogene TRBV3-2) and J is TRBJ2-5, with D hard to call. This CDR3 comprises 13 residues. Trimming stripped 1 base from V and 6 bases from J, with 9 bases between. Germline V gene lookup returns CDR1 LGHDT and CDR2 YNNKEL (reference sequence). CDR3 sequence: CASSQVGPKTQYF. The CDR3 DNA follows: TGTGCCAGCAGCCAAGTAGGCCCCAAGACCCAGTACTTC.

The chain joins TRBV9 to TRBJ2-1, with 8 positions matching TRBD2. Germline assignment: CDR1 SGDLS and CDR2 YYNGEE. The CDR3 contains 16 residues. J was trimmed by 0 bases and V by 0 bases; bases with no gene match: 2. The CDR3 region has the DNA TGTGCCAGCAGCGTAGGTAGCGGGGTCTCCTACAATGAGCAGTTCTTC. Protein: CASSVGSGVSYNEQFF.

This clone was seen a few times. The chain links TRBV5-6 to TRBJ1-2, with TRBD1 identical over 8 bases. Germline V lookup: CDR1 SGHDT, CDR2 YYEEEE. V was clipped by 0 bases and J by 3 bases; unmatched bases: 4. CDR3 length equals 15 residues. The chain's CDR3 is CASSLGQGRHYGYTF. CDR3 bases: TGTGCCAGCAGCTTGGGACAGGGGAGGCACTATGGCTACACCTTC.

V and J are TRBV27 and TRBJ2-7; D uncertain. V lost 3 bases, J lost 0 bases, and 9 bases lay in between. Germline-derived CDR1 and CDR2 are MNHEY and SMNVEV (reference sequence). This CDR3 contains 14 residues. CDR3 amino acids: CASSFGRSSYEQYF. CDR3 DNA sequence: TGTGCCAGCAGTTTTGGCAGGAGCTCCTACGAGCAGTACTTC.

This chain connects TRBV27 to TRBJ1-2; tentatively, D is TRBD1 (5 bases). This CDR3 has 13 residues. CDR1 is MNHEY and CDR2 is SMNVEV in the germline V gene (reference sequence). Between the trimmed V and J ends, which lost 7 bases and 2 bases, there was a span of 11 bases. The CDR3 nucleotides are TGTGCCAGCACTGTGGGACGGAACTATGGCTACACCTTC. It encodes CASTVGRNYGYTF.

This clone occurred once. The chain employs TRBV5-5 and TRBJ2-1; no clear D gene. Trimming pared 4 bases from V and 4 bases from J, leaving 15 bases between. The CDR3 runs to 15 residues. CDR1 and CDR2 (germline): SGHKS, YYEKEE (reference sequence). The CDR3 spells CASSPRQRNYNEQFF. The CDR3 DNA is TGTGCCAGCAGCCCCCGTCAAAGGAATTACAATGAGCAGTTCTTC.

The chain combines TRBV7-9 with TRBJ1-2; TRBD1 matches 9 bases. The V gene's germline CDR1 is SEHNR and CDR2 FQNEAQ (reference sequence). The CDR3 loop spans 15 amino acids. Losses at the gene ends were 6 bases for V and 4 bases for J; bases not matched to a gene: 9. The CDR3, as DNA: TGTGCCAGCAGTCTTACAGGGGGCGCGAGCTATGGCTACACCTTC. This encodes CASSLTGGASYGYTF.

V is TRBV12-3 or TRBV12-4 and J is TRBJ1-2, with D unresolved. Between the trimmed V and J ends, which lost 5 bases and 2 bases, there was a span of 6 bases. The CDR3 is 12 amino acids. The CDR3 sequence: CASSPQNYGYTF. The CDR3 DNA reads as TGTGCCAGCAGTCCCCAAAACTATGGCTACACCTTC.

This clone was recorded only once. The chain is built from TRBV18 and TRBJ1-4, with a tentative D call TRBD1 (6 bases). From germline, CDR1 is KGHSH and CDR2 LQKENI. The ends were cut back, 2 bases at V and 0 bases at J, with 13 bases in the middle. This CDR3 has 17 amino acids. CDR3 nucleotide sequence: TGTGCCAGCTCACCAAGGCCAGGGGTTGCAACTAATGAAAAACTGTTTTTT. This gives the protein CASSPRPGVATNEKLFF.

The V and J genes are TRBV5-4 and TRBJ1-2, with 7 bases fitting TRBD1. V trimming: 4 bases; J trimming: 4 bases; junction bases outside the gene matches: 10. This CDR3 is 15 amino acids long. The germline V gene encodes CDR1 SGHNT and CDR2 YYREEE (reference sequence). In nucleotides, the CDR3 is TGTGCCAGCAGCACCGGACAGGAGGGCCCCTATGGCTACACCTTC. As protein: CASSTGQEGPYGYTF.

The genes are TRBV3-1 (or the pseudogene TRBV3-2) and TRBJ1-2; D uncertain. The germline CDR1 and CDR2 sequences are LGHDT and YNNKEL (reference sequence). The CDR3 spans 12 residues. Trimming removed 0 bases at V and 8 bases at J, with 7 bases between. The CDR3: CASSQDNSGYTF. In nucleotides, the CDR3 is TGTGCCAGCAGCCAAGATAATTCCGGCTACACCTTC.

The V call is TRBV2, the J call TRBJ1-5, with 11 bases identical to TRBD1. Trimming removed 8 bases from V and 6 bases from J; junction bases left unmatched: 6. Germline CDR1 reads SNHLY; CDR2 reads FYNNEI. The CDR3 is made up of 14 amino acids. In nucleotides, the CDR3 is TGTGCCAGCCGGGACAGGGGGGATAGTCAGCCCCAGCATTTT. Its translation is CASRDRGDSQPQHF. The whole variable domain, filled in from reference TRBV2 and TRBJ1-5, reads EPEVTQTPSHQVTQMGQEVILRCVPISNHLYFYWYRQILGQKVEFLVSFYNNEISEKSEIFDDQFSVERPDGSNFTLKIRSTKLEDSAMYFCASRDRGDSQPQHFGDGTRLSIL.

This chain connects TRBV15 to TRBJ1-2; D remains unclear. The V end was cut by 0 bases, the J end by 4 bases, with 12 bases between. CDR1 is LNHNV, CDR2 YYDKDF, per germline (reference sequence). This CDR3 spans 15 amino acids. In nucleotides, the CDR3 is TGTGCCACCAGCAGAGAACGGATGATATCCTATGGCTACACCTTC. Encoded protein: CATSRERMISYGYTF.

The rearrangement joins TRBV9 to TRBJ2-7, with no clear D. This CDR3 region has 13 residues. Germline loops: CDR1 SGDLS, CDR2 YYNGEE. Trimming left V 3 bases short and J 0 bases short, with 7 bases between. The CDR3 sequence is CASSDSRSYEQYF. The CDR3, as DNA: TGTGCCAGCAGCGACTCCCGCTCCTACGAGCAGTACTTC.